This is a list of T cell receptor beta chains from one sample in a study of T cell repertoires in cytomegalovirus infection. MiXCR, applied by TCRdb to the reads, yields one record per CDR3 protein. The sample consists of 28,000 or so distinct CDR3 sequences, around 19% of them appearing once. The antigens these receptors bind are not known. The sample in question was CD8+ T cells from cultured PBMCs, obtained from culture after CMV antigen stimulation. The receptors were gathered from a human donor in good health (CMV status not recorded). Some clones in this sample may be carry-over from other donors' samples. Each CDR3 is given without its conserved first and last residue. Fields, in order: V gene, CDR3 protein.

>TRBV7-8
ASSARGATDTQY
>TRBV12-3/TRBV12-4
ASSTQGGQETQY
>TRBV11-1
ASSLVTTSGSLEKTQY
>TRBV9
ASSVEDRKPQH
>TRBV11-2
ASSLVLGQGMNTEAF
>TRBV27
ASSDLTDYTEAF
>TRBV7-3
ASSRTSGGAGETQY
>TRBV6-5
ASSYSSGRAYEQY
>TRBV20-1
SARDFSGSQGEQY
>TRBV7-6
ASSPYPDREGDIQY
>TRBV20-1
SARDLTGGYEQY
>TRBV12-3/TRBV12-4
ASSSSPGQPQH
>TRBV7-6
ASSPTGTTSTGELF
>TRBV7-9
ASSLVGQAPKGTIY
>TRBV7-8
ASSPLGAGGQDEQF
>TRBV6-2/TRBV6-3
ASTIAGTAYEQY
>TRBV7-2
ASSLGPLENTEAF
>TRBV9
ASSVGEGSYEQY
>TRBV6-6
ASSPSPWTSRSTDTQY
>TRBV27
ASSLEGWNSPLH
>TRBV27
ASRPAVQLQPQH
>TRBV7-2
ASSLRDTSTDTQY